These 27 T cell receptor beta chains came from one sample sequenced in a study of T-cell reconstitution after alpha-beta-depleted transplantation in children. Unique molecular identifiers featured in how the TCRbeta library was prepared. TCRdb redid the calling of the PCR reads with MiXCR, one entry per CDR3 protein. The sample has around 78,000 distinct CDR3 sequences, over 12% seen once; the top ten hold 25% to 30%. Sequencing used PBMCs, mostly from graft donor cells, obtained 180 days after TCRalphabeta/CD19-depleted stem cell transplant. The source is a male patient aged 2-10 years who had a stem cell transplant for acute lymphoblastic leukemia, so the T cells may come from the graft donor.

In its sample, this clonotype was seen many times. In DNA form, the CDR3 reads TGTGCCAGCTCACCGCCTAGGACGGCCGGTACGCAGTATTTT. This translates into CASSPPRTAGTQYF. This chain links TRBV18 with TRBJ2-3; D remains unclear. The CDR3 has 14 residues. In germline, CDR1 is KGHSH, CDR2 LQKENI. Trimming took 3 bases from V and 8 from J, leaving 15 bases between them.

Only a few counts were recorded for this clonotype. The rearrangement uses TRBV29-1 and TRBJ2-7; a weak D match, TRBD2 (6 bases). V was pared by 5 bases and J by 0 bases, with 8 bases between. This CDR3 has 12 amino acids. CDR1 and CDR2 (germline): SQVTM, ANQGSEA. CDR3 in amino acids: CSVRDSSYEQYF. The CDR3, as DNA: TGCAGCGTTCGGGACTCCTCCTACGAGCAGTACTTC.

This clonotype was seen many times. The chain uses TRBV28 and TRBJ2-7; 12 positions agree with TRBD2. Losses at the gene ends were 8 bases for V and 4 bases for J; bases not matched to a gene: 12. The germline CDR1 and CDR2 sequences are MDHEN and SYDVKM. The CDR3 totals 16 residues. The CDR3 coding sequence is TGTGCCAGCCGTGGACTAGCGGGATTGATAGGTTACGAGCAGTACTTC. Protein product: CASRGLAGLIGYEQYF.

This clonotype was observed at least ten times. The V gene is TRBV29-1, the J gene TRBJ1-5; 11 positions match TRBD1. The germline V gene encodes CDR1 SQVTM and CDR2 ANQGSEA. CDR3 length: 13 residues. The V and J ends lost 5 bases and 7 bases, in that order; junction bases with no gene match: 4. CDR3 region: CSVRTGGGQPQHF. The CDR3 coding sequence is TGCAGCGTTCGGACAGGGGGCGGACAGCCCCAGCATTTT.

This clonotype came up a few times. The chain carries TRBV6-1 and TRBJ2-1; D tentatively reads TRBD1 or TRBD2 (5 bases each). Germline CDR1 is MNHNS and CDR2 is SASEGT. The CDR3 has 13 residues. Trimming pared 8 bases from V and 4 bases from J, leaving 12 bases between. The CDR3 DNA reads as TGTGCCAGCGGGACGGGTCCGTACAATGAGCAGTTCTTC. This sequence encodes CASGTGPYNEQFF.

Concerning this clonotype: Sequence at one end of the junction differs from germline and may be a read error. This rearrangement joins TRBV29-1 to TRBJ2-7; 11 positions match TRBD1. Germline V CDR1 and CDR2: SQVTM, ANQGSEA. The CDR3 extends over 14 amino acids. CDR3 sequence (DNA): TGCAGCGTTGGGGGACAGGGGGTTTCCTACGAGCAGCACTTC. The encoded protein is CSVGGQGVSYEQHF.

This clonotype was observed many times. V is TRBV5-5 and J is TRBJ1-1; D is unresolved. Germline V gene sequence: CDR1 SGHKS, CDR2 YYEKEE (reference sequence). V was trimmed by 4 bases and J by 1 base, leaving 2 bases between them. This CDR3 spans 11 amino acids. The CDR3 reads CASSPNTEAFF. The CDR3 nucleotides are TGTGCCAGCAGCCCGAACACTGAAGCTTTCTTT.

This clonotype showed up just a few times. This rearrangement joins TRBV20-1 to TRBJ2-5, with 7 bases fitting TRBD1. This CDR3 spans 13 amino acids. Trimming at V came to 2 bases and at J to 2 bases, leaving 2 bases not matched to a gene. CDR1 DFQATT and CDR2 SNEGSKA come from the germline V gene (reference sequence). CDR3: CSARPGGQETQYF. The CDR3 DNA reads TGCAGTGCTAGACCAGGGGGACAAGAGACCCAGTACTTC.

The chain links TRBV5-5 to TRBJ2-4; a possible D gene is TRBD1 (7 bases). V gave up 6 bases and J gave up 9 bases, with 19 bases separating them. This CDR3 spans 14 amino acids. Germline loops: CDR1 SGHKS, CDR2 YYEKEE (reference sequence). DNA of the CDR3: TGTGCCAGCACCCTGGACCCAGGGGGGTCCATTCAGTACTTC. Its translation: CASTLDPGGSIQYF.

This sequence joins TRBV6-2 or TRBV6-3 and TRBJ2-7; D unresolved. Trimming stripped 2 bases from V and 4 bases from J, with 9 bases between. CDR1 and CDR2 from the germline V gene are MNHEY and SVGEGT. The CDR3 spans 13 residues. The CDR3 region has the DNA TGTGCCAGCAGTTACCGTCGATGGTACGAGCAGTACTTC. Translation gives CASSYRRWYEQYF.

This clonotype was recorded a few times. The chain combines TRBV11-2 with TRBJ2-2; 9 bases are a match to TRBD2. There are 19 residues in the CDR3. Looked up from germline, CDR1 is SGHAT and CDR2 is FQNNGV. V gave up 1 base and J gave up 1 base; unmatched junction bases: 10. The CDR3 loop is CASSLVGIAGAKNTGELFF. CDR3 DNA sequence: TGTGCCAGCAGCTTAGTAGGAATAGCGGGGGCCAAGAACACCGGGGAGCTGTTTTTT. Variable domain in full (rest from reference TRBV11-2 and TRBJ2-2): EAGVAQSPRYKIIEKRQSVAFWCNPISGHATLYWYQQILGQGPKLLIQFQNNGVVDDSQLPKDRFSAERLKGVDSTLKIQPAKLEDSAVYLCASSLVGIAGAKNTGELFFGEGSRLTVL.

In its sample, this clonotype was seen a few times. This chain links TRBV20-1 with TRBJ1-1; D is unclear. Trimming removed 0 bases from V and 1 base from J, with 9 bases in between. This CDR3 has 14 amino acids. Germline values: CDR1 DFQATT, CDR2 SNEGSKA (reference sequence). The chain's CDR3 is CSARDGKWNTEAFF. Written as DNA, the CDR3 is TGCAGTGCTAGAGACGGAAAGTGGAACACTGAAGCTTTCTTT.

The V call is TRBV28, the J call TRBJ2-1, with TRBD1 identical over 9 bases. Per germline, CDR1 MDHEN and CDR2 SYDVKM. CDR3 length: 13 residues. Trimming removed 5 bases from V and 9 bases from J; junction bases left unmatched: 5. The CDR3 loop reads CASSGQGRGEQFF. For the CDR3, the DNA is TGTGCCAGCAGTGGACAGGGGAGAGGTGAGCAGTTCTTC.

Comment on this clonotype: A clone one base away is much larger, so this may be a read error. CDR3 residues: CASSIRTQRGDKLFF. The CDR3 DNA is TGCGCCAGCAGCATACGGACCCAGCGAGGGGATAAACTGTTTTTT. This chain uses TRBV5-1 with TRBJ1-4, with D possibly being TRBD1 (5 bases). Looked up from germline, CDR1 is SGHRS and CDR2 is YFSETQ. The length of the CDR3 is 15 residues. Trimming stripped 4 bases from V and 11 bases from J, with 21 bases between.

This clonotype was seen only a few times. The chain combines TRBV7-6 with TRBJ2-7, with D uncertain. Between the trimmed V and J ends, which lost 4 bases and 0 bases, there was a span of 13 bases. This CDR3 has 15 residues. CDR1 is SGHVS and CDR2 is FNYEAQ in the germline V gene. CDR3 in amino acids: CASSSSPKLSYEQYF. CDR3 DNA sequence: TGTGCCAGCAGCTCATCTCCTAAGCTCTCCTACGAGCAGTACTTC.

This clonotype showed up just a few times. The chain recombines TRBV7-2 with TRBJ2-2; D is undetermined. Germline V lookup: CDR1 SGHTA, CDR2 FQGNSA. The CDR3 is made up of 16 amino acids. Trimming shortened V by 0 bases and J by 2 bases, and 10 bases separated the two germline ends. The CDR3: CASSLALGLNTGELFF. The CDR3 DNA is TGTGCCAGCAGCTTAGCCCTCGGGCTCAACACCGGGGAGCTGTTTTTT.

The chain recombines TRBV7-2 with TRBJ2-5; the match to TRBD1 covers 8 bases. V shed 2 bases and J 5 bases; nucleotides not matched to a gene: 13. Germline CDR1 reads SGHTA; CDR2 reads FQGNSA. The CDR3 extends over 17 amino acids. CDR3 sequence: CASSLSRGRNFRETQYF. The CDR3 DNA is TGTGCCAGCAGCTTATCCAGGGGGCGCAATTTTAGGGAGACCCAGTACTTC. Supplemented by reference TRBV7-2 and TRBJ2-5, the full variable domain reads GAGVSQSPSNKVTEKGKDVELRCDPISGHTALYWYRQSLGQGLEFLIYFQGNSAPDKSGLPSDRFSAERTGGSVSTLTIQRTQQEDSAVYLCASSLSRGRNFRETQYFGPGTRLLVL.

This clonotype has only a few counts. The chain couples TRBV6-1 to TRBJ2-3; unclear D gene. This CDR3 has 16 amino acids. Germline V gene lookup returns CDR1 MNHNS and CDR2 SASEGT. Trimming cost V 7 bases and J 3 bases, with 20 bases left between them. In DNA, the CDR3 is TGTGCCAGCACCCTTCCCTCCCTAGAGATGACAGATACGCAGTATTTT. Encoded protein: CASTLPSLEMTDTQYF.

The sample holds a few counts of this clonotype. V usage is TRBV29-1 and J usage is TRBJ1-2, with D unclear. The V gene's germline CDR1 is SQVTM and CDR2 ANQGSEA. The CDR3 loop spans 11 amino acids. Trimming cost V 7 bases and J 4 bases, with 10 bases left between them. The CDR3: CSAGETYGYTF. CDR3 sequence (DNA): TGCAGCGCTGGAGAGACCTATGGCTACACCTTC.

The chain carries TRBV20-1 and TRBJ2-5; D may be TRBD2 (6 bases). Looked up from germline, CDR1 is DFQATT and CDR2 is SNEGSKA (reference sequence). The CDR3 runs 15 residues. The V gene lost 0 bases and the J gene lost 4 bases, with 15 bases spanning the gap. The CDR3 DNA sequence: TGCAGTGCTAGAGATACCCGGGGGATTTCAGAGACCCAGTACTTC. As protein: CSARDTRGISETQYF.

This clonotype appeared a few times. This chain joins TRBV11-1 and TRBJ2-7, with D perhaps given as TRBD1 or TRBD2 (6 bases each). Per germline, CDR1 SGHAT and CDR2 FQDESV (reference sequence). Trimming removed 2 bases from V and 4 bases from J, with 27 bases in between. This CDR3 comprises 19 residues. CDR3 nucleotide sequence: TGTGCCAGCAGCTTACGGGAGTGGTCAAACAGGGACCAGAAATACGAGCAGTACTTC. Encoded protein: CASSLREWSNRDQKYEQYF.

A few counts support this clonotype. The chain links TRBV7-3 to TRBJ2-2; a weak D match, TRBD2 (6 bases). The germline V gene encodes CDR1 SGHTA and CDR2 FQGTGA. V dropped 0 bases and J dropped 1 base, with 12 bases sitting between them. The CDR3 is made up of 17 amino acids. Here the CDR3 DNA reads TGTGCCAGCAGCTTAACTATAGGGACTTGGAACACCGGGGAGCTGTTTTTT. Amino acids: CASSLTIGTWNTGELFF.

A few counts support this clonotype. The chain combines TRBV20-1 with TRBJ1-4; D unclear. CDR3 length equals 13 residues. V was clipped by 1 base and J by 5 bases, with 8 bases between them. Per germline, CDR1 DFQATT and CDR2 SNEGSKA (reference sequence). Here the CDR3 reads CSARGQLNEKLFF. Written as DNA, the CDR3 is TGCAGTGCTAGAGGGCAGTTGAATGAAAAACTGTTTTTT.

This clonotype was picked up a small number of times. The J gene is TRBJ2-7, the V gene TRBV27; tentatively, D is TRBD2 (6 bases). The CDR3 is made up of 15 amino acids. Germline V gene data show CDR1 as MNHEY and CDR2 as SMNVEV (reference sequence). The germline V and J ends were trimmed by 4 bases and 3 bases, with 16 bases remaining between them. The CDR3 sequence is CASSSRGRRGYEQYF. The DNA of the CDR3 is TGTGCCAGCAGTTCCCGGGGGAGGAGGGGCTACGAGCAGTACTTC.

The CDR3 spells CASGGSPYNEQFF. CDR3 nucleotides: TGTGCCAGCGGCGGGAGCCCCTACAATGAGCAGTTCTTC. The chain is built from TRBV28 and TRBJ2-1, with 7 bases that match TRBD2. The CDR3 covers 13 residues. Trimming removed 8 bases from V and 2 bases from J; junction bases left unmatched: 3. CDR1 and CDR2 (germline): MDHEN, SYDVKM. Combining the CDR3 with reference TRBV28 and TRBJ2-1 gives the whole variable domain DVKVTQSSRYLVKRTGEKVFLECVQDMDHENMFWYRQDPGLGLRLIYFSYDVKMKEKGDIPEGYSVSREKKERFSLILESASTNQTSMYLCASGGSPYNEQFFGPGTRLTVL.

The rearrangement uses TRBV19 and TRBJ2-1; D gene ambiguous. Germline lookup yields CDR1 LNHDA and CDR2 SQIVND (reference sequence). This CDR3 is 14 amino acids long. Trimming took 2 bases from V and 6 from J, leaving 11 bases between them. The CDR3: CASSIYLRGNEQFF. CDR3 sequence (DNA): TGTGCCAGTAGTATATACCTTAGAGGCAATGAGCAGTTCTTC.

This clonotype was seen only a few times. The rearrangement joins TRBV20-1 to TRBJ2-6, with D tentatively TRBD1 (6 bases). The V gene's germline CDR1 is DFQATT and CDR2 SNEGSKA (reference sequence). CDR3 length: 14 amino acids. Trimming stripped 4 bases from V and 2 bases from J, with 9 bases between. CDR3 nucleotide sequence: TGCAGTGCTAATTCAGGGGCTGGGGCCAACGTCCTGACTTTC. Amino acid sequence: CSANSGAGANVLTF.